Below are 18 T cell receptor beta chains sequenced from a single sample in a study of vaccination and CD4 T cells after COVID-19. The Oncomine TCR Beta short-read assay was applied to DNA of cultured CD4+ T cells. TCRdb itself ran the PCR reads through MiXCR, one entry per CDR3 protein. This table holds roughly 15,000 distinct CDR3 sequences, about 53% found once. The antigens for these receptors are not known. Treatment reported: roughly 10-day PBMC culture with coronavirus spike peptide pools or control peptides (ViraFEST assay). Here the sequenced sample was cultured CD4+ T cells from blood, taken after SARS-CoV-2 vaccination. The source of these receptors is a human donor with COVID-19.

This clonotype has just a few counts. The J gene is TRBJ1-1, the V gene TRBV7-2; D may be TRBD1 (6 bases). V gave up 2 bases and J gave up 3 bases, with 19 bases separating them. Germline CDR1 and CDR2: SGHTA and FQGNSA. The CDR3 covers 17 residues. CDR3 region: CASSLWASSGGHTEAFF. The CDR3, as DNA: TGTGCCAGCAGCTTATGGGCATCTAGTGGGGGCCACACTGAAGCTTTCTTT.

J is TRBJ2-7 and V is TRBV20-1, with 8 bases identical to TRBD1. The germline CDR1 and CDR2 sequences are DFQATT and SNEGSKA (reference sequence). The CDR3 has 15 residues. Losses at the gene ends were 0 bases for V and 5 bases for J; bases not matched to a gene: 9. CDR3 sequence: CSARDRAGGRDEQYF. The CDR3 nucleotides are TGCAGTGCTAGAGATAGGGCAGGGGGCAGGGACGAGCAGTACTTC.

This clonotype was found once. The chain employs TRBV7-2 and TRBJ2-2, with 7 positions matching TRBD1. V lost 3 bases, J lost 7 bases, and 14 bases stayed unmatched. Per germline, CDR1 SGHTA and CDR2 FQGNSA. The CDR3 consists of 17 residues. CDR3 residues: CASSLRMGQTSGGELFF. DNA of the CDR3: TGTGCCAGCAGCTTGAGGATGGGACAGACCAGCGGCGGGGAGCTGTTTTTT.

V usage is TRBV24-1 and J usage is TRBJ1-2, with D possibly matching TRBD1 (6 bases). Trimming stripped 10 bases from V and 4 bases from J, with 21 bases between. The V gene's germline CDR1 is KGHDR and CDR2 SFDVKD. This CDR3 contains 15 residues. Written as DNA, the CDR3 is TGTGCCACGGGTGGACAGACCCGCGGAAGCTATGGCTACACCTTC. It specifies CATGGQTRGSYGYTF.

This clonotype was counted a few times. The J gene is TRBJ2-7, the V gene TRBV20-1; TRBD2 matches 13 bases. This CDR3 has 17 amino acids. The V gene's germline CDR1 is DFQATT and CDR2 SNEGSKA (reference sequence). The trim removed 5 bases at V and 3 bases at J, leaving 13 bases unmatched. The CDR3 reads CSARTSGGPSRGYEQYF. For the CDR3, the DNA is TGCAGTGCTCGGACTAGCGGGGGCCCCAGTCGAGGCTACGAGCAGTACTTC.

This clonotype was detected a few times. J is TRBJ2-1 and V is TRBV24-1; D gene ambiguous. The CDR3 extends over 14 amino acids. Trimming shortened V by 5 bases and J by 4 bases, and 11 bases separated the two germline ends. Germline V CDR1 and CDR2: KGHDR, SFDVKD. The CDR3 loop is CATSATDRYNEQFF. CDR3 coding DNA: TGTGCCACCAGTGCCACCGACCGGTACAATGAGCAGTTCTTC.

The CDR3 nucleotides read TGTGCCAGCAGTTATACCTACGAGCAGTACTTC. This codes for CASSYTYEQYF. The chain employs TRBV27 and TRBJ2-7; D not certain. The V and J ends lost 4 bases and 2 bases respectively, with 3 bases between them. In germline, CDR1 is MNHEY, CDR2 SMNVEV (reference sequence). The CDR3 is 11 residues long.

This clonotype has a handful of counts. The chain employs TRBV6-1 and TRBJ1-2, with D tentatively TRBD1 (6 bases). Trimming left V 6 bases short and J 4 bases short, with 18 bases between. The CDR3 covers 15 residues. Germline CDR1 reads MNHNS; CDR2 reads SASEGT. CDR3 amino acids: CASSQREGGGYGYTF. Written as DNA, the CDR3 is TGTGCCAGCAGCCAGAGAGAAGGGGGTGGCTATGGCTACACCTTC.

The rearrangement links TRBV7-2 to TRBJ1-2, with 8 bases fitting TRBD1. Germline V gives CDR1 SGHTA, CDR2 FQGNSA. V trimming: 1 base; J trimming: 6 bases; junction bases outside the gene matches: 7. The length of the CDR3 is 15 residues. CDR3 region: CASSLDRTGLDGYTF. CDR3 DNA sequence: TGTGCCAGCAGCTTAGATCGGACAGGGCTGGATGGCTACACCTTC. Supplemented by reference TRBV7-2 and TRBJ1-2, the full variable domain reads GAGVSQSPSNKVTEKGKDVELRCDPISGHTALYWYRQSLGQGLEFLIYFQGNSAPDKSGLPSDRFSAERTGGSVSTLTIQRTQQEDSAVYLCASSLDRTGLDGYTFGSGTRLTVV.

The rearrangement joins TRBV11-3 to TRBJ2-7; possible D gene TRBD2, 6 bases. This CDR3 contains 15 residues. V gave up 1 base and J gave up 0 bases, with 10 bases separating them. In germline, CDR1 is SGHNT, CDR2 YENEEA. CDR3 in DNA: TGTGCCAGCAGCTTAGTCTCCGGGGGCTCCTACGAGCAGTACTTC. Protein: CASSLVSGGSYEQYF. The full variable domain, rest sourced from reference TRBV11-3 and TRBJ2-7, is EAGVVQSPRYKIIEKKQPVAFWCNPISGHNTLYWYLQNLGQGPELLIRYENEEAVDDSQLPKDRFSAERLKGVDSTLKIQPAELGDSAVYLCASSLVSGGSYEQYFGPGTRLTVT.

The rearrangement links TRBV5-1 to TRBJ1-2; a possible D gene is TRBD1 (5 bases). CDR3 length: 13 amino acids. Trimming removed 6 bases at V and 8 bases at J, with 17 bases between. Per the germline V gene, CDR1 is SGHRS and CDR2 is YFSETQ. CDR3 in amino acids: CASNLGGGLGYTF. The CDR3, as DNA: TGCGCCAGCAACCTGGGGGGGGGATTGGGCTACACCTTC. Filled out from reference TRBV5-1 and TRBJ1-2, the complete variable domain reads KAGVTQTPRYLIKTRGQQVTLSCSPISGHRSVSWYQQTPGQGLQFLFEYFSETQRNKGNFPGRFSGRQFSNSRSEMNVSTLELGDSALYLCASNLGGGLGYTFGSGTRLTVV.

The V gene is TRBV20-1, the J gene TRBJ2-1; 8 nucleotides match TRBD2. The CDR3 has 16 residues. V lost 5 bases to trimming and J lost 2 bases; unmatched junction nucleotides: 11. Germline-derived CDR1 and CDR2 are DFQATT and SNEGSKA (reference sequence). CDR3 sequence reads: CSAPDVWRGAYNEQFF. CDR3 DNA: TGCAGTGCTCCCGACGTGTGGCGGGGGGCCTACAATGAGCAGTTCTTC.

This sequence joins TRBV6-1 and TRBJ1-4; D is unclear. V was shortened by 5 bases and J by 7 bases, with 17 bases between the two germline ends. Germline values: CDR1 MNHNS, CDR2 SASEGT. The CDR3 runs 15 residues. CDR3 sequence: CASSPNFLSGEKLFF. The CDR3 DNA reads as TGTGCCAGCAGTCCCAATTTTCTAAGTGGTGAAAAACTGTTTTTT.

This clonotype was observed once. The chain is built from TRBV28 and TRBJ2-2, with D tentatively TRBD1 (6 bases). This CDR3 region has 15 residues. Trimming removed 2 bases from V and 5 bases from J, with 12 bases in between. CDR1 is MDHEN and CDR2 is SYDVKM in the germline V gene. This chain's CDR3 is CASSLRQGQTGELFF. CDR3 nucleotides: TGTGCCAGCAGTTTAAGGCAGGGGCAAACCGGGGAGCTGTTTTTT.

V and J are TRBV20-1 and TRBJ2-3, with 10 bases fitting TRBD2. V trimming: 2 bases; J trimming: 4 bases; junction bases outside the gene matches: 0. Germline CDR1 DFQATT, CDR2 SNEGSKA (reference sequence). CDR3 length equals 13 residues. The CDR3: CSARTSGADTQYF. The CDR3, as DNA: TGCAGTGCTAGAACTAGCGGGGCAGATACGCAGTATTTT.

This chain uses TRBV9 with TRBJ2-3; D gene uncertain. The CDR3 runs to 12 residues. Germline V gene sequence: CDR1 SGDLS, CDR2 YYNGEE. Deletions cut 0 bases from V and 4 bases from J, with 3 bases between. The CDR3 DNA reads TGTGCCAGCAGCGTAGTACCAGATACGCAGTATTTT. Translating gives CASSVVPDTQYF.

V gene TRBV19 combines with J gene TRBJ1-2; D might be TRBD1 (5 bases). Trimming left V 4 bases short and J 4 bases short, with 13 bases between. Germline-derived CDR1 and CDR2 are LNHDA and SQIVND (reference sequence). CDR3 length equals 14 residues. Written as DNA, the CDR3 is TGTGCCAGTAGTAAGTGGGACTCCAGCTATGGCTACACCTTC. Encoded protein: CASSKWDSSYGYTF.

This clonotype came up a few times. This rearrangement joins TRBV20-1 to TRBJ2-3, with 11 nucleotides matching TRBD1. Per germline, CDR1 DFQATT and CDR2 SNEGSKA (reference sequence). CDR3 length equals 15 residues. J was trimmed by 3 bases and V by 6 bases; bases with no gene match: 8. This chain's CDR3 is CSARGTGGFTDTQYF. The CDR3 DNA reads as TGCAGTGCCCGCGGGACAGGGGGATTTACAGATACGCAGTATTTT.